This is a list of T cell receptor beta chains from one sample in a study of identical twins. A single record per CDR3 protein comes from TCRdb applying MiXCR to the 5' RACE reads. The top ten clones hold around 3% of a sample with roughly 480,000 distinct CDR3 sequences, roughly 24% of them seen once. These data are also associated with another study on T cells expressing NK-cell markers.

The sample taken for sequencing was CD4+ T cells sorted from blood. The receptor set was obtained from a woman aged 18-30 years in good health. Each CDR3 is given with its conserved first and last residue. Fields, in order: clone size, J gene, D gene, V gene, CDR3 DNA, CDR3 protein. A D gene is named only where the DNA matches it firmly. For some rows the clone size is stated as once, few or many, or as a class when expanded; others skip it.

clone size: -; J gene: TRBJ2-1; D gene: TRBD2; V gene: TRBV4-3; CDR3 DNA: TGCGCCAGCAGCCAAGAAGTGAGCGGGATTACCTACAATGAGCAGTTCTTC; CDR3 protein: CASSQEVSGITYNEQFF
clone size: -; J gene: TRBJ2-1; D gene: TRBD2; V gene: TRBV4-3; CDR3 DNA: TGCGCCAGCAGCCAAGATCCGGGACTAGCGTCAAATGAGCAGTTCTTC; CDR3 protein: CASSQDPGLASNEQFF
clone size: few; J gene: TRBJ2-2; D gene: -; V gene: TRBV2; CDR3 DNA: TGTGCCAGCAGTGAGTTTGAACTAGCGAACACCGGGGAGCTGTTTTTT; CDR3 protein: CASSEFELANTGELFF
clone size: few; J gene: TRBJ1-6; D gene: TRBD1; V gene: TRBV5-1; CDR3 DNA: TGCGCCAGCAGCACATCAGGGGGCCTAAATAATTCACCCCTCCACTTT; CDR3 protein: CASSTSGGLNNSPLHF
clone size: few; J gene: TRBJ2-1; D gene: TRBD2; V gene: TRBV4-1; CDR3 DNA: TGCGCCAGCAGCCAAGAATTAAAGCTCATACGGACTAGCGGGAGAATCTATGAGCAGTTCTTC; CDR3 protein: CASSQELKLIRTSGRIYEQFF
clone size: few; J gene: TRBJ2-3; D gene: TRBD1; V gene: TRBV4-3; CDR3 DNA: TGCGCCAGCAGCCAGGGTGGGACAGGTAAAGATACGCAGTATTTT; CDR3 protein: CASSQGGTGKDTQYF
clone size: -; J gene: TRBJ2-2; D gene: TRBD2; V gene: TRBV2; CDR3 DNA: TGTGCCAGCAGCGGGGGGGTCGTTCAGCTGTCTTTT; CDR3 protein: CASSGGVVQLSF
clone size: -; J gene: TRBJ1-1; D gene: -; V gene: TRBV7-9; CDR3 DNA: TGTGCCAGCAGCTTAGAGCGGGGGCGTGAGGCTTTCTTT; CDR3 protein: CASSLERGREAFF
clone size: many; J gene: TRBJ2-1; D gene: TRBD2; V gene: TRBV20-1; CDR3 DNA: TGCAGTGCTAGTGTGACTAGCGGAAGTCTTGGGAATGAGCAGTTCTTC; CDR3 protein: CSASVTSGSLGNEQFF
clone size: few; J gene: TRBJ2-2; D gene: -; V gene: TRBV27; CDR3 DNA: TGTGCCAGCAGTTTTGAACGGGGGAACACCGGGGAGCTGTTTTTT; CDR3 protein: CASSFERGNTGELFF
clone size: many; J gene: TRBJ2-2; D gene: -; V gene: TRBV29-1; CDR3 DNA: TGCAGCGTTCTGAGTCCTAGCGCCGGGGAGCTGTTTTTT; CDR3 protein: CSVLSPSAGELFF
clone size: -; J gene: TRBJ2-7; D gene: -; V gene: TRBV12-3/TRBV12-4; CDR3 DNA: TGTGCCAGCAGTTTATCGGACCGTTCAACGCCGGAGCAGTACTTC; CDR3 protein: CASSLSDRSTPEQYF
clone size: -; J gene: TRBJ2-3; D gene: -; V gene: TRBV24-1; CDR3 DNA: TGTGCCACCAGTGATTATCGGGGAGCAGATACGCAGTATTTT; CDR3 protein: CATSDYRGADTQYF
clone size: -; J gene: TRBJ2-5; D gene: TRBD2; V gene: TRBV29-1; CDR3 DNA: TGCAGCGCCGACAGCGGGGTAGGAGAGACCCAGTACTTC; CDR3 protein: CSADSGVGETQYF
clone size: few; J gene: TRBJ2-7; D gene: -; V gene: TRBV20-1; CDR3 DNA: TGCAGTGCTAGAGAAGGCGCAGGGACACTCTACGAGCAGTACTTC; CDR3 protein: CSAREGAGTLYEQYF
clone size: few; J gene: TRBJ2-5; D gene: -; V gene: TRBV24-1; CDR3 DNA: TGTGCCACCAGTGATGGTGGGGCCGGTGGAGAGACCCAGTACTTC; CDR3 protein: CATSDGGAGGETQYF
clone size: -; J gene: TRBJ1-2; D gene: -; V gene: TRBV7-9; CDR3 DNA: TGTGCCAGCAGCTTAATGCAGGGAGGTGGCTACACCTTC; CDR3 protein: CASSLMQGGGYTF
clone size: -; J gene: TRBJ2-7; D gene: TRBD2; V gene: TRBV5-5; CDR3 DNA: TGTGCCAGCAGCTTGGTGACGGGAGGACCTTTAGGGGAGCAGTACTTC; CDR3 protein: CASSLVTGGPLGEQYF
clone size: few; J gene: TRBJ1-1; D gene: -; V gene: TRBV5-1; CDR3 DNA: TGCGCCAGCAGCATCCAGGGGACGGAGGGCACTGAAGCTTTCTTT; CDR3 protein: CASSIQGTEGTEAFF
clone size: few; J gene: TRBJ2-7; D gene: -; V gene: TRBV3-1; CDR3 DNA: TGTGCCAGCAGCCAAGTTCGATACGAGCAGTACTTC; CDR3 protein: CASSQVRYEQYF
clone size: -; J gene: TRBJ2-3; D gene: -; V gene: TRBV28; CDR3 DNA: TGTGCCAGCAGTGAAAACATGGCAGATACGCAGTATTTT; CDR3 protein: CASSENMADTQYF
clone size: -; J gene: TRBJ1-3; D gene: -; V gene: TRBV4-3; CDR3 DNA: TGCGCCAGCAGCCAAGCGAGGACTACTGGAAACACCATATATTTT; CDR3 protein: CASSQARTTGNTIYF
clone size: few; J gene: TRBJ1-1; D gene: -; V gene: TRBV10-3; CDR3 DNA: TGTGCCATCAGTGAGTATCCGGGGGACACTGAAGCTTTCTTT; CDR3 protein: CAISEYPGDTEAFF
clone size: -; J gene: TRBJ2-3; D gene: TRBD2; V gene: TRBV4-1; CDR3 DNA: TGCGCCAGCAGCCAATCCCTGACTAGCAGCACCACAGATACGCAGTATTTT; CDR3 protein: CASSQSLTSSTTDTQYF
clone size: -; J gene: TRBJ2-1; D gene: -; V gene: TRBV7-2; CDR3 DNA: TGTGCCAGCAGCATAGAGGGACCTGGGAAGGAGTTCTTC; CDR3 protein: CASSIEGPGKEFF
clone size: -; J gene: TRBJ2-5; D gene: -; V gene: TRBV3-1; CDR3 DNA: TGTGCCAGCAGCCAAGACATGACTAGAGTGGGGGGGCCCGTGGAGACCCAGTACTTC; CDR3 protein: CASSQDMTRVGGPVETQYF
clone size: -; J gene: TRBJ2-2; D gene: TRBD1; V gene: TRBV7-2; CDR3 DNA: TGTGCCAGCAGCTCGGACAGGGCCGGGGAGCTGTTTTTT; CDR3 protein: CASSSDRAGELFF
clone size: many; J gene: TRBJ1-2; D gene: -; V gene: TRBV20-1; CDR3 DNA: TGCAGTGCTACCAGGACTAACTATGGCTACACCTTC; CDR3 protein: CSATRTNYGYTF
clone size: -; J gene: TRBJ2-7; D gene: -; V gene: TRBV3-1; CDR3 DNA: TGTGCCAGCAGCCAACGGGCAGGGGAAGACGAGCAGTACTTC; CDR3 protein: CASSQRAGEDEQYF
clone size: -; J gene: TRBJ2-7; D gene: -; V gene: TRBV5-1; CDR3 DNA: TGCGCCAGCAGCTTGCTTTTAGCCCCCTCGGAGCAGTACTTC; CDR3 protein: CASSLLLAPSEQYF
clone size: -; J gene: TRBJ2-5; D gene: TRBD1; V gene: TRBV5-1; CDR3 DNA: TGCGCCAGCAGCTTGGCCGCGACAGGGCTGAAAGAGACCCAGTACTTC; CDR3 protein: CASSLAATGLKETQYF
clone size: -; J gene: TRBJ2-7; D gene: TRBD1; V gene: TRBV2; CDR3 DNA: TGTGCCAGCAGTTCGGACAGGAGAGTAGTCGAGCAGTACTTC; CDR3 protein: CASSSDRRVVEQYF
clone size: -; J gene: TRBJ2-7; D gene: -; V gene: TRBV7-2; CDR3 DNA: TGTGCCAGCAGCTTATTAGGGGGACCCTACGAGCAGTACTTC; CDR3 protein: CASSLLGGPYEQYF
clone size: -; J gene: TRBJ2-3; D gene: TRBD1; V gene: TRBV5-1; CDR3 DNA: TGCGCCAGCAGCTTGCGGACAGGGTCAGATACGCAGTATTTT; CDR3 protein: CASSLRTGSDTQYF
clone size: -; J gene: TRBJ1-1; D gene: -; V gene: TRBV6-1; CDR3 DNA: TGTGCCAGCAGTCGAGCCTCGGACGGGTCTGAAGCTTTCTTT; CDR3 protein: CASSRASDGSEAFF
clone size: -; J gene: TRBJ2-1; D gene: -; V gene: TRBV25-1; CDR3 DNA: TGTGCCAGCAGTGAAAGGAGAAGCCTCTACAATGAGCAGTTCTTC; CDR3 protein: CASSERRSLYNEQFF
clone size: once; J gene: TRBJ1-2; D gene: -; V gene: TRBV10-3; CDR3 DNA: TGTGCCATCAATTGGAGCGGGGGGGACTATGGCTACACCTTC; CDR3 protein: CAINWSGGDYGYTF
clone size: -; J gene: TRBJ2-3; D gene: -; V gene: TRBV29-1; CDR3 DNA: TGCAGCGTCCTTGAAGGAGCTACGCAGTATTTT; CDR3 protein: CSVLEGATQYF
clone size: -; J gene: TRBJ2-3; D gene: TRBD2; V gene: TRBV6-2/TRBV6-3; CDR3 DNA: TGTGCCAGCAGGAGGACTAGAGTTCAAGATACGCAGTATTTT; CDR3 protein: CASRRTRVQDTQYF
clone size: few; J gene: TRBJ2-7; D gene: TRBD1; V gene: TRBV20-1; CDR3 DNA: TGCAGTGCTGACCCGGGACAGGCGGAGGGGGAGCAGTACTTC; CDR3 protein: CSADPGQAEGEQYF
clone size: few; J gene: TRBJ2-3; D gene: TRBD2; V gene: TRBV20-1; CDR3 DNA: TGCAGTGCTCTTGGAAGCGGGGGGGGGCCAGATACGCAGTATTTT; CDR3 protein: CSALGSGGGPDTQYF
clone size: -; J gene: TRBJ2-3; D gene: -; V gene: TRBV11-3; CDR3 DNA: TGTGCCAGCAGCTACAGGGCGGGTACGCAGTATTTT; CDR3 protein: CASSYRAGTQYF
clone size: -; J gene: TRBJ2-5; D gene: -; V gene: TRBV28; CDR3 DNA: TGTGCCAGCAGTTTTTTAGGGTTTCAAGAGACCCAGTACTTC; CDR3 protein: CASSFLGFQETQYF
clone size: -; J gene: TRBJ2-1; D gene: TRBD1; V gene: TRBV5-1; CDR3 DNA: TGCGCCAGCAGTATCCCGGGACAGGACAATGAGCAGTTCTTC; CDR3 protein: CASSIPGQDNEQFF
clone size: once; J gene: TRBJ2-7; D gene: -; V gene: TRBV7-6; CDR3 DNA: TGTGCCAGCAGCATACGACAGGATCTCTCCTACGAGCAGTACTTC; CDR3 protein: CASSIRQDLSYEQYF
clone size: -; J gene: TRBJ2-7; D gene: -; V gene: TRBV7-8; CDR3 DNA: TGTGCCAGCAGCCCCGTGACTAGGAACGCGATTTACGAGCAGTACTTC; CDR3 protein: CASSPVTRNAIYEQYF
clone size: few; J gene: TRBJ2-1; D gene: -; V gene: TRBV5-1; CDR3 DNA: TGCGCCAGCAGCTTGGAAGGCGCGAACCGCGAGCAGTTCTTC; CDR3 protein: CASSLEGANREQFF
clone size: few; J gene: TRBJ2-1; D gene: TRBD2; V gene: TRBV19; CDR3 DNA: TGTGCCACTAGGACTAGCGGGGGCTACAATGAGCAGTTCTTC; CDR3 protein: CATRTSGGYNEQFF
clone size: many; J gene: TRBJ2-5; D gene: TRBD1; V gene: TRBV7-8; CDR3 DNA: TGTGCCAGCAGCTTAGGACAGGGGTCAGGGACCCAGTACTTC; CDR3 protein: CASSLGQGSGTQYF
clone size: -; J gene: TRBJ2-1; D gene: TRBD1; V gene: TRBV20-1; CDR3 DNA: TGCAGTGCTTTCTTGAGACAGGGGGTGAATGAGCAGTTCTTC; CDR3 protein: CSAFLRQGVNEQFF
clone size: -; J gene: TRBJ1-6; D gene: -; V gene: TRBV6-4; CDR3 DNA: TGTGCCAGCCAGGAGGGTTTCAATTCACCCCTCCACTTT; CDR3 protein: CASQEGFNSPLHF
clone size: few; J gene: TRBJ2-1; D gene: TRBD2; V gene: TRBV7-9; CDR3 DNA: TGTGCCAGCAGCCCTTCTTTAGCGGGGGACTCCTACAATGAGCAGTTCTTC; CDR3 protein: CASSPSLAGDSYNEQFF
clone size: -; J gene: TRBJ2-5; D gene: -; V gene: TRBV3-1; CDR3 DNA: TGTGCCAGCAGCAATACGGGGGAGACCCAGTACTTC; CDR3 protein: CASSNTGETQYF
clone size: few; J gene: TRBJ2-5; D gene: -; V gene: TRBV3-1; CDR3 DNA: TGTGCCAGCAGCCAAGATCTACCGACCCGGGGGCGAGAGACCCAGTACTTC; CDR3 protein: CASSQDLPTRGRETQYF